The 18 T cell receptor beta chains given below trace back to one sample, sequenced in a study of T cell responses to AZD1222 COVID-19 vaccine. Method: immunoSEQ multiplex PCR; TCRdb's copy keeps in-frame clones and lacks some. The data show under 200,000 clones, about nine tenths seen once. The material sequenced was peripheral blood, taken on day 0 of AZD1222 vaccination. These receptors were collected from an adult in good health.

This sequence joins TRBV5-6 and TRBJ2-1; D is perhaps TRBD1 or TRBD2 (5 bases each). Germline V gene lookup returns CDR1 SGHDT and CDR2 YYEEEE. V was clipped by 2 bases and J by 3 bases, with 15 bases between them. The CDR3 contains 16 residues. CDR3 bases: TGTGCCAGCAGCTTTATTATGGGGGACCTCTACAATGAGCAGTTCTTC. This codes for CASSFIMGDLYNEQFF.

V and J are TRBV28 and TRBJ1-2; TRBD1 matches 7 bases. Looked up from germline, CDR1 is MDHEN and CDR2 is SYDVKM. CDR3 length: 16 amino acids. J lost 2 bases, V lost 6 bases, and 12 bases had no gene match. For the CDR3, the DNA is TGTGCCAGCAGCCTTACGGGACAGTCGGGAAACTATGGCTACACCTTC. It translates to CASSLTGQSGNYGYTF.

This clone was found a few times. This chain uses TRBV19 with TRBJ1-1; no clear D gene. The CDR3 sequence is 14 residues long. CDR1 is LNHDA, CDR2 SQIVND, per germline (reference sequence). Trimming cost V 6 bases and J 7 bases, with 18 bases left between them. CDR3 sequence (DNA): TGTGCCAGTAGCCCCCGACAAGGGTCCATTGAAGCTTTCTTT. It translates to CASSPRQGSIEAFF.

The chain recombines TRBV28 with TRBJ1-2; the D gene is possibly TRBD1 (6 bases). The CDR3 extends over 13 amino acids. The germline V and J ends were trimmed by 6 bases and 4 bases, with 12 bases remaining between them. Per the germline V gene, CDR1 is MDHEN and CDR2 is SYDVKM. CDR3 sequence: CASRETGLYGYTF. The CDR3 nucleotides are TGTGCCAGCAGGGAAACAGGGCTCTATGGCTACACCTTC.

This chain uses TRBV28 with TRBJ1-5; D gene uncertain. The V gene's germline CDR1 is MDHEN and CDR2 SYDVKM. Deletions cut 3 bases from V and 2 bases from J, with 11 bases between. The CDR3 extends over 15 amino acids. The CDR3 is CASSFSSGGNQPQHF. The CDR3 nucleotides are TGTGCCAGCAGTTTTAGCTCGGGAGGCAATCAGCCCCAGCATTTT.

The J gene is TRBJ1-5, the V gene TRBV10-2; D is possibly TRBD1 (5 bases). V lost 2 bases to trimming and J lost 3 bases, with 11 bases between them. The CDR3 contains 15 residues. Germline loops: CDR1 WSHSY, CDR2 SAAADI. CDR3 in amino acids: CASSELWGDNQPQHF. Here the CDR3 DNA reads TGCGCCAGCAGTGAGCTTTGGGGGGACAATCAGCCCCAGCATTTT.

The rearrangement joins TRBV19 to TRBJ2-3, with no clear D. V lost 4 bases and J 6 bases, leaving 11 bases between the germline ends. Per the germline V gene, CDR1 is LNHDA and CDR2 is SQIVND (reference sequence). The CDR3 length is 13 residues. The CDR3 bases are TGTGCCAGTAGTACACCCCCCACCGATACGCAGTATTTT. Its protein product is CASSTPPTDTQYF.

V gene TRBV9 combines with J gene TRBJ2-1; TRBD1 might be the D (6 bases). There are 15 residues in the CDR3. Germline CDR1 and CDR2: SGDLS and YYNGEE. Trimming removed 4 bases at V and 9 bases at J, with 20 bases between. The CDR3 protein is CASSQNTNGQFEQFF. The CDR3 DNA sequence: TGTGCCAGCAGCCAAAATACCAACGGACAGTTTGAGCAGTTCTTC.

The chain combines TRBV7-3 with TRBJ2-4, with 8 bases that match TRBD2. The V gene's germline CDR1 is SGHTA and CDR2 FQGTGA. The trim removed 4 bases at V and 0 bases at J, leaving 2 bases unmatched. This CDR3 is 15 amino acids long. This chain's CDR3 is CASSSSGGAKNIQYF. In DNA form, the CDR3 reads TGTGCCAGCAGCTCAAGCGGGGGAGCCAAAAACATTCAGTACTTC. The full variable domain, in which reference TRBV7-3 and TRBJ2-4 provide the parts outside the CDR3, is GAGVSQTPSNKVTEKGKYVELRCDPISGHTALYWYRQSLGQGPEFLIYFQGTGAADDSGLPNDRFFAVRPEGSVSTLKIQRTERGDSAVYLCASSSSGGAKNIQYFGAGTRLSVL.

The rearrangement joins TRBV28 to TRBJ1-2; 7 bases line up with TRBD1. CDR1 is MDHEN, CDR2 SYDVKM, per germline. This CDR3 comprises 17 residues. After removal of 4 bases from V and 7 bases from J, the junction contained 18 bases not matched to a gene. The chain's CDR3 is CASSSGTARFGRGGYTF. The CDR3 bases are TGTGCCAGCAGTTCCGGGACAGCGCGCTTCGGACGGGGTGGCTACACCTTC.

The CDR3 spells CASSPPGSTNEKLFF. Written as DNA, the CDR3 is TGTGCCAGCAGTCCCCCCGGTTCAACTAATGAAAAACTGTTTTTT. The rearrangement links TRBV6-5 to TRBJ1-4; D uncertain. Germline lookup yields CDR1 MNHEY and CDR2 SVGAGI. Trimming shortened V by 5 bases and J by 0 bases, and 10 bases separated the two germline ends. The CDR3 loop spans 15 amino acids.

The chain uses TRBV3-1 (or the pseudogene TRBV3-2) and TRBJ1-2; D is unresolved. Germline lookup yields CDR1 LGHDT and CDR2 YNNKEL (reference sequence). The V end was cut by 1 base, the J end by 6 bases, with 12 bases between. This CDR3 is 14 amino acids long. CDR3 nucleotide sequence: TGTGCCAGCAGCCAAGTAGCTGGGAGGGATGGCTACACCTTC. Its translation: CASSQVAGRDGYTF.

This clone was recorded once. The chain has TRBV6-1 and TRBJ2-2; TRBD1 matches at 7 bases. With 4 bases clipped from V and 0 bases from J, the junction kept 5 bases outside the gene matches. Germline V CDR1 and CDR2: MNHNS, SASEGT. The CDR3 consists of 16 residues. CDR3 nucleotide sequence: TGTGCCAGCAGTGCTCGGGACAGTCCGAACACCGGGGAGCTGTTTTTT. Protein sequence: CASSARDSPNTGELFF.

The gene calls are TRBV28 and TRBJ2-4, with D possibly called TRBD1 or TRBD2 (5 bases each). The CDR3 covers 13 residues. The germline CDR1 and CDR2 sequences are MDHEN and SYDVKM. Trimming took off 6 bases at V and 8 bases at J, with 14 bases between the two ends. DNA for the CDR3: TGTGCCAGCAGGGTAGCCGGGACCCACATTCAGTACTTC. Protein sequence: CASRVAGTHIQYF.

Worth noting for this clone: One end of the junction does not line up with germline, which may come from a read error. The V and J genes are TRBV7-3 and TRBJ1-1; a weak D match, TRBD1 (5 bases). Germline V CDR1 and CDR2: SGHTA, FQGTGA. This CDR3 comprises 17 residues. CDR3 residues: CASSLRGTPKNGTKAFF. Here the CDR3 DNA reads TGTGCCAGCAGCTTAAGGGGGACCCCAAAAAATGGCACTAAAGCTTTCTTT.

The V gene is TRBV7-6, the J gene TRBJ1-5; TRBD1 matches 9 bases. The CDR3 has 16 amino acids. Germline CDR1 SGHVS, CDR2 FNYEAQ. After removal of 1 base from V and 1 base from J, the junction contained 2 bases not matched to a gene. In nucleotides, the CDR3 is TGTGCCAGCAGCTTAGGGACAGGGGCGAGCAATCAGCCCCAGCATTTT. It specifies CASSLGTGASNQPQHF.

This chain links TRBV28 with TRBJ1-3, with D hard to call. In germline, CDR1 is MDHEN, CDR2 SYDVKM. The V and J ends lost 3 bases and 2 bases respectively, with 5 bases between them. The CDR3 contains 13 residues. CDR3 amino acids: CASSFSAGNTIYF. The CDR3 DNA reads TGTGCCAGCAGTTTCAGTGCTGGAAACACCATATATTTT. Full variable domain (outside the CDR3, taken from reference TRBV28 and TRBJ1-3): DVKVTQSSRYLVKRTGEKVFLECVQDMDHENMFWYRQDPGLGLRLIYFSYDVKMKEKGDIPEGYSVSREKKERFSLILESASTNQTSMYLCASSFSAGNTIYFGEGSWLTVV.

V and J are TRBV5-1 and TRBJ2-5; weak D call: TRBD2 (6 bases). Trimming removed 0 bases at V and 2 bases at J, with 11 bases between. There are 15 residues in the CDR3. CDR1 and CDR2 from the germline V gene are SGHRS and YFSETQ. This CDR3 is CASSLGSGAQETQYF. The CDR3 DNA sequence: TGCGCCAGCAGCTTGGGTAGCGGAGCTCAAGAGACCCAGTACTTC.